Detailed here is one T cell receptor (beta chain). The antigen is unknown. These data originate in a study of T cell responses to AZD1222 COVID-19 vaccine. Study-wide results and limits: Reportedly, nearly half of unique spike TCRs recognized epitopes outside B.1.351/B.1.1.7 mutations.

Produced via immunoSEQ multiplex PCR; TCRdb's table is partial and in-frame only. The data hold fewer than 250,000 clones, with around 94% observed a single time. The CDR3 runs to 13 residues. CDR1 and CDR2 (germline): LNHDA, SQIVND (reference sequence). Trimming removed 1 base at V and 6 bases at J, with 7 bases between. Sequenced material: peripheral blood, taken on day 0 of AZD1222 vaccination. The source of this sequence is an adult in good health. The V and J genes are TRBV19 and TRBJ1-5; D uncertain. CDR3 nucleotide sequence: TGTGCCAGTAGTATAGGAAAAATTCAGCCCCAGCATTTT. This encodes CASSIGKIQPQHF.